This T cell receptor beta chain was obtained from a study of beta chain features in type 1 diabetes. Overall study results and limits: No resolution was reached here on whether HLA type influences TCRB rearrangement. Moderate but significant shortening of TCRB CDR3s was recorded in all four CD4+ subsets from Type 1 diabetes patients.

cDNA synthesis used the whole RNA isolate, giving expressed TCRB sequences. Method: immunoSEQ multiplex PCR; TCRdb's copy keeps in-frame clones and lacks some. This table holds more than 120,000 clones, 10% to 15% found once. The CDR3 has 18 residues. Germline values: CDR1 SGHNT, CDR2 YYREEE (reference sequence). Trimming left V 4 bases short and J 0 bases short, with 20 bases between. This clone has only a few counts. Its antigen is not known. The V call is TRBV5-4, the J call TRBJ1-5, with D perhaps TRBD1 (5 bases). Sequences were obtained from central memory CD4+ T cells from blood. This clonotype was obtained from a young man with type 1 diabetes. CDR3 in DNA: TGTGCCAGCAGCCAAACCGGGACCGGGGTTTATAGCAATCAGCCCCAGCATTTT. This encodes CASSQTGTGVYSNQPQHF.